A selection of T cell receptor beta chains follows, all from one sample in a study of blood T cell repertoires in COVID-19. Measured with immunoSEQ multiplex PCR; TCRdb has only the in-frame clones, and not every one. The repertoire holds a few hundred thousand clones, with 80% to 90% as singletons. The specimen was PBMCs or T cells enriched from blood (not recorded which). These receptor sequences come from a woman aged 50 to 60 who had recovered from COVID-19. CDR3s leave out the opening cysteine and the closing phenylalanine or tryptophan. The order of the fields is V gene, CDR3 protein.

TRBV13 | ASSSGQGAKDGYT
TRBV19 | ASSFPGTAIY
TRBV30 | AWRTGGNTIY
TRBV28 | ASSFPGWQGVDTQY
TRBV5-8 | ASSFRDKEAF
TRBV11-3 | ASSFTPGSEAF
TRBV28 | ASSRTGSGGYT
TRBV28 | ASTLGGQGADTQY
TRBV28 | ASSLIRQGEDTGELF
TRBV9 | ASSSWVDRSGELF
TRBV27 | ASSFRGSQPQH
TRBV7-2 | ASSFGDRGTYEQY
TRBV19 | ASSIISEYQETQY
TRBV4-2 | ASSLTLAGGPRREQF
TRBV4-3 | ASSQDTGGAVDTQY
TRBV19 | ASKDRVSNQPQH
TRBV19 | ASADRGGSYEQY
TRBV7-7 | ASSLGVSVGETQY
TRBV7-2 | ASSLNGQHSNQPQH
TRBV5-1 | ASSPPTIQGWNEQY
TRBV21-1 | ASSKNATKESNQPQH
TRBV6-5 | ASSRGGLGEAF
TRBV28 | AASGGAGGQETQY
TRBV30 | AWTQGTRGSPLH
TRBV2 | ASRAGQGTNYGYT
TRBV27 | ASSSKTGSGANVLT
TRBV6-5 | ASRSGGPSEAF
TRBV7-2 | ASSFDRQGEKLF
TRBV12-3/TRBV12-4 | ASSLRRSYEQY
TRBV4-3 | ASSQDWAGEAF
TRBV6-2/TRBV6-3 | ASSYSARGIENEQF
TRBV9 | ASSVAGTGDYGYT
TRBV15 | ATSRDSVRDTQY
TRBV18 | ASSPDRAEQY
TRBV7-8 | ASSLTGEGETQY
TRBV4-2 | ASSQDRRGHGNTIY
TRBV3-1/TRBV3-2 | ASSQRFGDMNTEAF
TRBV7-9 | ASSLGQTNSPLH
TRBV6-2/TRBV6-3 | ASSRGTRVQETQY
TRBV5-6 | ASSLSSGANVLT
TRBV12-1 | ASSPQLAGGVGGELF
TRBV9 | ASSVEGGLYNEQF
TRBV5-6 | ASSVNVGGSSYNEQF
TRBV5-1 | ASSKTGTSGGRNEQF
TRBV2 | ASNVPGTGGRRTEAF
TRBV27 | ASSSPLQPGEAF
TRBV11-3 | ASSPRTGELF
TRBV18 | ASSPYQGTEAF
TRBV7-6 | ASSILAGGTDTQY
TRBV2 | ASSVYRGLGTDTQY